This T cell receptor (beta chain) was recorded in a study of cytomegalovirus exposure and HLA in healthy donors. Study results and caveats: Several of the most significant clusters were apparently associated with common viral pathogens in a later analysis. Analyses of presence and absence presupposed an approximately uniform sequencing depth across donors.

PCR employed 60 Vbeta and 13 Jbeta primers. Under the authors' procedure: In a later analysis, 80 million or so unique TCR beta chains included roughly 11 million shared by two or more donors. Using immunoSEQ multiplex PCR, the repertoire was profiled, and TCRdb retains in-frame clones only, with some absent. From that table come the V and J calls and clone size; the DNA was used to work out D and trimming. The data hold roughly 190,000 clones, with roughly four fifths observed a single time. Germline CDR1 SGHVS, CDR2 FQNEAQ. The V end lost 4 bases, the J end lost 4 bases, and 8 bases lay between the germline ends. The CDR3 contains 13 residues. This clone appeared a single time. Its antigen is undetermined.

This chain connects TRBV7-8 to TRBJ1-5; D ambiguous. This receptor was identified in a woman aged 50 to 60 in good health and CMV-seropositive. Sequenced: PBMCs. The CDR3 here is CASSSQLNQPQHF. The CDR3 region has the DNA TGTGCCAGCAGCTCGCAACTTAATCAGCCCCAGCATTTT. The full variable domain, its missing parts supplied by reference TRBV7-8 and TRBJ1-5, is GAGVSQSPRYKVAKRGQDVALRCDPISGHVSLFWYQQALGQGPEFLTYFQNEAQLDKSGLPSDRFFAERPEGSVSTLKIQRTQQEDSAVYLCASSSQLNQPQHFGDGTRLSIL.